Given below is one T cell receptor beta chain in context. Its antigen is not known. In germline, CDR1 is SGHTA, CDR2 FQGNSA. V shed 2 bases, J shed 4 bases, and the junction held 6 bases outside the gene matches. This CDR3 is 17 amino acids long. It was with 60 Vbeta and 13 Jbeta primers that the PCR ran. Clones were read by immunoSEQ multiplex PCR, and TCRdb kept only the in-frame ones, dropping some. The sample shows under 200,000 clones, around 84% of them seen only once. The sample originates from a study of cytomegalovirus exposure and HLA in healthy donors. General study points: Analysis performed later showed TCR beta chains linked to HLA being more clonally expanded than equally common others. A later analysis associated about 18,000 TCR beta sequences with HLA alleles at a 0.05 false discovery rate. Later on, a genetic analysis was performed. It linked a missense variant in DCLRE1C with V- and J-gene trimming of TCR beta. The authors considered a cluster of highly shared sequence variants likely to be a sequencing artifact.

Material for sequencing was PBMCs. This chain links TRBV7-2 with TRBJ2-5, with 14 positions matching TRBD2. The sequence came from a man between 18 and 29 years old in good health and CMV-seronegative. The CDR3 DNA reads as TGTGCCAGCAGCTTACCGCTGACTAGCGGGGGGGGAGAGACCCAGTACTTC. This encodes CASSLPLTSGGGETQYF.